The clone carrying this TCR beta chain was seen more than once but under ten times. Deletions cut 1 base from V and 1 base from J, with 10 bases between. Looked up from germline, CDR1 is DFQATT and CDR2 is SNEGSKA (reference sequence). CDR3 length: 15 residues. These data belong to a study of response to subunit inactivated influenza vaccine. TCRdb recomputed calls from the RT-PCR reads with MiXCR, one row per CDR3 protein. The data hold about 500,000 distinct CDR3 sequences, with 16% observed a single time. The receptor comes from a man aged 50 to 75 who received an inactivated influenza vaccine. The input for sequencing was CD4+ T cells sorted from PBMCs, taken around 25 months after vaccination. V and J are TRBV20-1 and TRBJ2-2, with D hard to call. The CDR3 nucleotides are TGCAGTGCTAGAGGTCCAGGAGAGAACACCGGGGAGCTGTTTTTT. It translates to CSARGPGENTGELFF.